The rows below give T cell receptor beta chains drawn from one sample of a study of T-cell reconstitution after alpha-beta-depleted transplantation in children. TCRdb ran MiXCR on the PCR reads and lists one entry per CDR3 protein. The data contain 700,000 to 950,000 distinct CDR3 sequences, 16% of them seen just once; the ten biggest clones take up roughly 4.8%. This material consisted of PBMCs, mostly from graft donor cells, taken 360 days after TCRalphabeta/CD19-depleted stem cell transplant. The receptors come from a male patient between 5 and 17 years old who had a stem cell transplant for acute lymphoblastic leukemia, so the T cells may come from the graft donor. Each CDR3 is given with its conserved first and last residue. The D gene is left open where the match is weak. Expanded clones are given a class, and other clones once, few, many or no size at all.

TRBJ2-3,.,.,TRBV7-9,CASSLQWTSTDTQYF,TGTGCCAGCAGCTTACAGTGGACTAGCACAGATACGCAGTATTTT
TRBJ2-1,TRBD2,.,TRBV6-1,CASSALAEIYNEQFF,TGTGCCAGCAGCGCACTAGCGGAGATATACAATGAGCAGTTCTTC
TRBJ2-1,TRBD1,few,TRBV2,CASPRDRGYNEQFF,TGTGCCAGCCCCCGGGACAGGGGCTACAATGAGCAGTTCTTC
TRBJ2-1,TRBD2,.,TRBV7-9,CASSYGGRADANEQFF,TGTGCCAGCAGCTACGGCGGGAGGGCCGATGCGAATGAGCAGTTCTTC
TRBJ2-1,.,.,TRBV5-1,CASSLEQLYYNEQFF,TGCGCCAGCAGCTTGGAGCAGCTTTACTACAATGAGCAGTTCTTC
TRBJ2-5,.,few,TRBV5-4,CASSTTGSQETQYF,TGTGCCAGCAGCACGACAGGTTCCCAAGAGACCCAGTACTTC
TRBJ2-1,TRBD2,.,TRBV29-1,CSVDTAGVLSEQFF,TGCAGCGTTGATACAGCGGGAGTATTGAGCGAGCAGTTCTTC
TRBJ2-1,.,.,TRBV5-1,CASSLLGPYGDEQFF,TGCGCCAGCAGCTTGCTGGGTCCCTATGGGGATGAGCAGTTCTTC
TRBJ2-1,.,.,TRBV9,CASSEGRIRTGQIYNEQFF,TGTGCCAGCAGCGAGGGGAGGATAAGGACTGGACAGATCTACAATGAGCAGTTCTTC
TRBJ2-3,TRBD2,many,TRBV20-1,CSALAGNTDTQYF,TGCAGTGCTTTAGCGGGTAACACAGATACGCAGTATTTT
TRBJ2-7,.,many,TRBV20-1,CSAAASGARYEQYF,TGCAGTGCTGCCGCCTCGGGGGCCCGGTACGAGCAGTACTTC
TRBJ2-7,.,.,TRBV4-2,CASSPLEGTYEQYF,TGTGCCAGCAGCCCCCTGGAGGGCACCTACGAGCAGTACTTC
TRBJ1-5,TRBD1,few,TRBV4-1,CASSQPGQGVQPQHF,TGCGCCAGCAGCCAACCGGGACAGGGGGTTCAGCCCCAGCATTTT
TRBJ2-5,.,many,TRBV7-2,CASSPTPHSYLETQYF,TGTGCCAGCAGCCCCACCCCTCATTCCTATTTAGAGACCCAGTACTTC